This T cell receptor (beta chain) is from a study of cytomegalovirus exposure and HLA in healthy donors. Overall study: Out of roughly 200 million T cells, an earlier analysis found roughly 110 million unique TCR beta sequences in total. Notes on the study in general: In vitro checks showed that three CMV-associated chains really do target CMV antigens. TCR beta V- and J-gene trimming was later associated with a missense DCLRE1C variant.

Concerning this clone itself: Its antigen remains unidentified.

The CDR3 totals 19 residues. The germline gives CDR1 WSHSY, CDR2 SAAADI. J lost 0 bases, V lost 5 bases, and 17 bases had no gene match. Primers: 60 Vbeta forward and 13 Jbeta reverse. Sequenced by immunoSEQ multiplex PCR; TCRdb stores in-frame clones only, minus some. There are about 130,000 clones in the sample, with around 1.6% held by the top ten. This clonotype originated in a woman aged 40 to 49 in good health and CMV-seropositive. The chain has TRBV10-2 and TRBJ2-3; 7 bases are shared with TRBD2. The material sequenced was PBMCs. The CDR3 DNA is TGCGCCAGCAGTCGGGACTATAGGAGACTCTTCCCTAGCACAGATACGCAGTATTTT. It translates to CASSRDYRRLFPSTDTQYF.